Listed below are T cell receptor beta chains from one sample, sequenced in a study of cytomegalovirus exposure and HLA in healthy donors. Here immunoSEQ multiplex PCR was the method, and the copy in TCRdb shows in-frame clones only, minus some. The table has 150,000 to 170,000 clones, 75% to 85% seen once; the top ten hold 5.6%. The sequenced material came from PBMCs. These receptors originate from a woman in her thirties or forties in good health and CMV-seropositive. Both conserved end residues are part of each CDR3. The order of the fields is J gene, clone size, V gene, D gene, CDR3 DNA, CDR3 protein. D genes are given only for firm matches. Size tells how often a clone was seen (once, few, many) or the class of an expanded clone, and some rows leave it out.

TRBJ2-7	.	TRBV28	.	TGTGCCAGCAGTTTTTTACCAAGGGGGACACGATACTACGAGCAGTACTTC	CASSFLPRGTRYYEQYF
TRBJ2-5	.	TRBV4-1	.	TGCGCCAGCAGCCCGGCTAAGGGGTACCAAGAGACCCAGTACTTC	CASSPAKGYQETQYF
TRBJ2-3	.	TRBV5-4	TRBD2	TGTGCCAGCAGCCAGGGGGGGCTAGCGGGATCAGATACGCAGTATTTT	CASSQGGLAGSDTQYF
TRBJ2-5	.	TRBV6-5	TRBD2	TGTGCCAGCAGCGACGGGGAGGGGCGAGAGACCCAGTACTTC	CASSDGEGRETQYF
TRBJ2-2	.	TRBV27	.	TGTGCCAGCGGACGCCCTGGACTGAACACCGGGGAGCTGTTTTTT	CASGRPGLNTGELFF
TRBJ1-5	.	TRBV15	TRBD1	TGTGCCACCTCACGGACAGGGGATAGCAATCAGCCCCAGCATTTT	CATSRTGDSNQPQHF
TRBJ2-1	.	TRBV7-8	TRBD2	TGTGCCAGCAGCTTATACAGTCTAGCGGGCAATGACCCGTTCTTC	CASSLYSLAGNDPFF
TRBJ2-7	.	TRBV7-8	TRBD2	TGTGCCACCCAACTACGGGAGGCTTCCTACGAGCAGTACTTC	CATQLREASYEQYF
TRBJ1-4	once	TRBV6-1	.	TGTGCCAGCAGTGACCACGGTCTTTCTAATGAAAAACTGTTTTTT	CASSDHGLSNEKLFF
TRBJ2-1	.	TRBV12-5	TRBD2	TGTGCTGGGAACGGGGGGGGCTCCTACAATGAGCAGTTCTTC	CAGNGGGSYNEQFF
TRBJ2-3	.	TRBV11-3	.	TGTGCCAGCAAAGACGCGGGAGATACGCAGTATTTT	CASKDAGDTQYF
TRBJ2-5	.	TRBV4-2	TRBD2	TGTGCCAGCAGCCTTGGGACTAGCGGGAGTACAGAGACCCAGTACTTC	CASSLGTSGSTETQYF
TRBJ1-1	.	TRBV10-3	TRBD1	TGTGCCATCACCGACAGGGTGAACACTGAAGCTTTCTTT	CAITDRVNTEAFF
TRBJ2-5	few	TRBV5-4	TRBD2	TGTGCCAGCAGCTTGCGTAGCGGGACCCGTGAGACCCAGTACTTC	CASSLRSGTRETQYF
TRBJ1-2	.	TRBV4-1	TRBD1	TGCGCCAGCAGCCACCTCTCAACAGGGGGCTATGGCTACACCTTC	CASSHLSTGGYGYTF
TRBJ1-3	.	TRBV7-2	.	TGTGCCAGCAGCTTGGGGGGTTCTGGAAACACCATATATTTT	CASSLGGSGNTIYF
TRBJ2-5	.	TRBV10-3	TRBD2	TGTGCCATCAGGCCCGGACTAGCGGGAGAAGAGACCCAGTACTTC	CAIRPGLAGEETQYF
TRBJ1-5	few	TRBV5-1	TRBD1	TGCGCCAGCAGCACCGCAGGGGGCGTTCAGCCCCAGCATTTT	CASSTAGGVQPQHF
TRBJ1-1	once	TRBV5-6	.	TGTGCCAGCAGCTTGGCAATAACGGGGGGCGGCACTGAAGCTTTCTTT	CASSLAITGGGTEAFF
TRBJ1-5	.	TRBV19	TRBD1	TGTGCCAGTTGCTACAGTACAGGGGGAGTTCAGCCCCAGCATTTT	CASCYSTGGVQPQHF
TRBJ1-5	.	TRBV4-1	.	TGCGCCAGCAGCCAATCTATCAATAGCAATCAGCCCCAGCATTTT	CASSQSINSNQPQHF
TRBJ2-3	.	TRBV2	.	TGTGCCAGCAGATCCCTAGCGACTGGCACAGATACGCAGTATTTT	CASRSLATGTDTQYF
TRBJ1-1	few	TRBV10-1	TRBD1	TGCGCCAGCAGTGAGTCGAAGCGGACAGGGGGGAACACTGAAGCTTTCTTT	CASSESKRTGGNTEAFF
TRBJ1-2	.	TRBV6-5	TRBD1	TGTGCCAGCAGTTACTCACAGGGGAACTATGGCTACACCTTC	CASSYSQGNYGYTF
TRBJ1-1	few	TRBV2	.	TGTGCCAGCAGTGATACGGGGGAGGTGAACACTGAAGCTTTCTTT	CASSDTGEVNTEAFF
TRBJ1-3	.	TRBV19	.	TGTGCCGCGGCCTCTGGAAACACCATATATTTT	CAAASGNTIYF
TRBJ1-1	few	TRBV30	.	TGTGCCTGGAGTAGGAACAGTAACATGAACACTGAAGCTTTCTTT	CAWSRNSNMNTEAFF
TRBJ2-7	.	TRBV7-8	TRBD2	TGTGCCAGCAGCTCCATCGGACTAGCGGGGGGCGAGCAGTACTTC	CASSSIGLAGGEQYF
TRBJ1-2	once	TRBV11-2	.	TGTGCCAGCAGCTTAGATCCGGGGGGGCTCTATGGCTACACCTTC	CASSLDPGGLYGYTF
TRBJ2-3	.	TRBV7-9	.	TGTGCCAGCAGCCCTCGGACAGTTAGCACAGATACGCAGTATTTT	CASSPRTVSTDTQYF
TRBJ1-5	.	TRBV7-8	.	TGTGCCAGCAGCTTAGCAACAGGGACTCAGCCCCAGCATTTT	CASSLATGTQPQHF
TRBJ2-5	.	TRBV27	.	TGTGCCAGCAGTTTATTAGCGGAGCAAGAGACCCAGTACTTC	CASSLLAEQETQYF
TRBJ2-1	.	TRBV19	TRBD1	TGTGCCAGTAGCCCCGGACAGGGGTCATTCAATGAGCAGTTCTTC	CASSPGQGSFNEQFF
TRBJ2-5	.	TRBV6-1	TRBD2	TGTGCCAGCAGTTTACTAGCGGGCCCCGCCGGGACCCAGTACTTC	CASSLLAGPAGTQYF
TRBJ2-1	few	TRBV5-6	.	TGTGCCAGCAGCTCCCCCTTGGACAGCAATGAGCAGTTCTTC	CASSSPLDSNEQFF
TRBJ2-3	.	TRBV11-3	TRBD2	TGTGCCAGCAGCTGGACTAGCGGGAACACAGATACGCAGTATTTT	CASSWTSGNTDTQYF
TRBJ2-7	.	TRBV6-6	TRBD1	TGTGCCAGCAGGTCAGGGGGCCCCCCCTACGAGCAGTACTTC	CASRSGGPPYEQYF